The 16 T cell receptor beta chains below come from one sample, sequenced in a study of blood T cells in healthy people across ages. Combining a sample-barcoded 5' primer with a J-beta primer mix, a second PCR ran for about 7 to 12 cycles. TCRdb re-called the 5' RACE reads through MiXCR, storing one row per CDR3 protein. The sample consists of about a million distinct CDR3 sequences, around two fifths of them appearing once. The sample taken for sequencing was blood. The origin of the receptors is a man between 18 and 29 years old in good health.

In this sample, this clonotype turned up many times. The chain links TRBV12-3 or TRBV12-4 to TRBJ2-3; perhaps TRBD1 as D (5 bases). V lost 8 bases and J 5 bases, leaving 17 bases between the germline ends. The CDR3 runs to 14 residues. The DNA of the CDR3 is TGTGCCAGCTATAAGCTTGACAGTCTAGATACGCAGTATTTT. Translation: CASYKLDSLDTQYF.

The chain couples TRBV30 to TRBJ1-5, with no clear D. V lost 2 bases, J lost 2 bases, and 7 bases lay in between. This CDR3 contains 13 residues. The germline V gene has CDR1 GTSNPN and CDR2 SVGIG (reference sequence). For the CDR3, the DNA is TGTGCCTGGAGTAGTAAAGGCAATCAGCCCCAGCATTTT. Protein: CAWSSKGNQPQHF. Supplemented by reference TRBV30 and TRBJ1-5, the full variable domain reads SQTIHQWPATLVQPVGSPLSLECTVEGTSNPNLYWYRQAAGRGLQLLFYSVGIGQISSEVPQNLSASRPQDRQFILSSKKLLLSDSGFYLCAWSSKGNQPQHFGDGTRLSIL.

This chain joins TRBV20-1 and TRBJ2-1; tentatively, D is TRBD1 or TRBD2 (5 bases each). The V and J ends lost 0 bases and 4 bases respectively, with 22 bases between them. From germline, CDR1 is DFQATT and CDR2 SNEGSKA (reference sequence). The CDR3 is 18 residues long. In DNA, the CDR3 is TGCAGTGCTAGAGATTCGGCCCGGGTGGGGGAGATTTACAATGAGCAGTTCTTC. Its translation: CSARDSARVGEIYNEQFF.

V and J are TRBV27 and TRBJ1-2, with D perhaps TRBD1 (6 bases). The CDR3 totals 13 residues. Germline loops: CDR1 MNHEY, CDR2 SMNVEV (reference sequence). V was shortened by 8 bases and J by 5 bases, with 15 bases between the two germline ends. For the CDR3, the DNA is TGTGCCAGCTACAGGGTCCCGGAGTATGGCTACACCTTC. Amino acids: CASYRVPEYGYTF.

Only a few counts were recorded for this clonotype. The chain couples TRBV6-6 to TRBJ1-1, with D possibly being TRBD1 (6 bases). Germline CDR1 MNHNY, CDR2 SVGAGI (reference sequence). V lost 7 bases, J lost 1 base, and 16 bases lay in between. The CDR3 spans 15 residues. The CDR3 is CASTTHLTGNTEAFF. In DNA, the CDR3 is TGTGCCAGCACTACACACCTGACAGGGAACACTGAAGCTTTCTTT.

This clonotype was detected once. The J gene is TRBJ2-3, the V gene TRBV20-1; D is perhaps TRBD2 (6 bases). The CDR3 sequence is 16 residues long. CDR1 DFQATT and CDR2 SNEGSKA come from the germline V gene (reference sequence). V gave up 0 bases and J gave up 5 bases, with 18 bases separating them. The CDR3 coding sequence is TGCAGTGCTAGAGATCTCCTCCGGGGGAGACGAGATACGCAGTATTTT. The encoded protein is CSARDLLRGRRDTQYF.

The rearrangement links TRBV20-1 to TRBJ1-1; TRBD1 agrees at 9 bases. Trimming at V came to 8 bases and at J to 0 bases, leaving 22 bases not matched to a gene. The CDR3 runs to 19 residues. Germline CDR1 reads DFQATT; CDR2 reads SNEGSKA (reference sequence). The CDR3 reads CSTSPPSGTGSSMNTEAFF. CDR3 in DNA: TGCAGTACTTCACCACCTTCCGGGACAGGGTCTTCCATGAACACTGAAGCTTTCTTT.

This clonotype was detected only a few times. V usage is TRBV2 and J usage is TRBJ1-1; possible D gene TRBD1, 6 bases. CDR3 length equals 13 residues. Trimming cost V 11 bases and J 1 base, with 14 bases left between them. CDR1 is SNHLY and CDR2 is FYNNEI in the germline V gene. The DNA for the CDR3 is TGTGCCGGGGGGCTCTCAGCGAACACTGAAGCTTTCTTT. Translated, it gives CAGGLSANTEAFF.

In this sample, this clonotype turned up a few times. V gene TRBV7-8 combines with J gene TRBJ2-1; D is possibly TRBD2 (6 bases). Germline V gene data show CDR1 as SGHVS and CDR2 as FQNEAQ. V was trimmed by 0 bases and J by 2 bases, leaving 11 bases between them. The CDR3 contains 16 residues. Here the CDR3 reads CASSLAGDLTYNEQFF. The DNA for the CDR3 is TGTGCCAGCAGCTTAGCCGGGGACTTGACCTACAATGAGCAGTTCTTC.

The V gene is TRBV4-3, the J gene TRBJ2-1; a possible D gene is TRBD1 (6 bases). The DNA matches TRBJ2-7 better at its end, which makes the J call doubtful. This CDR3 is built from 16 residues. The germline gives CDR1 LGHNA, CDR2 YSLEER. In nucleotides, the CDR3 is TGCGCCAGCAGCCAAGATCGCACAGGGATCTACAATGAGCAGTACTTC. Amino acids: CASSQDRTGIYNEQYF.

The CDR3 sequence: CSAMQGTQPQHF. For the CDR3, the DNA is TGCAGTGCTATGCAGGGAACCCAGCCCCAGCATTTT. The V gene is TRBV20-1, the J gene TRBJ1-5; a possible D gene is TRBD1 (5 bases). Germline values: CDR1 DFQATT, CDR2 SNEGSKA (reference sequence). The ends were cut back, 4 bases at V and 7 bases at J, with 11 bases in the middle. This CDR3 has 12 residues.

Worth noting for this clonotype: One end of the junction fails to match germline, which may point to a read error. This chain links TRBV27 with TRBJ1-2, with D perhaps TRBD1 (6 bases). This CDR3 has 14 amino acids. Germline lookup yields CDR1 MNHEY and CDR2 SMNVEV (reference sequence). Here the CDR3 reads CASRKEGGLKGCTF. The CDR3 nucleotides are TGTGCCAGCAGAAAAGAGGGGGGGCTAAAAGGCTGCACCTTC.

CDR3 protein: CASSLPPGEQFF. CDR3 in DNA: TGTGCCAGCAGCTTACCGCCGGGTGAGCAGTTCTTC. J is TRBJ2-1 and V is TRBV7-2; the D is unclear. Deletions cut 2 bases from V and 9 bases from J, with 8 bases between. This CDR3 contains 12 residues. The germline V gene has CDR1 SGHTA and CDR2 FQGNSA.

V and J are TRBV4-3 and TRBJ2-1; unclear D gene. V lost 0 bases and J 8 bases, leaving 11 bases between the germline ends. The length of the CDR3 is 14 residues. The germline V gene encodes CDR1 LGHNA and CDR2 YSLEER. The CDR3 sequence is CASSQDPSYDEQFF. CDR3 in DNA: TGCGCCAGCAGCCAAGATCCCAGTTACGATGAGCAGTTCTTC.

This clonotype was detected many times. J is TRBJ2-7 and V is TRBV7-2; tentatively, D is TRBD1 (6 bases). CDR1 and CDR2 (germline): SGHTA, FQGNSA. Trimming pared 2 bases from V and 4 bases from J, leaving 15 bases between. The CDR3 covers 15 residues. The CDR3 nucleotides read TGTGCCAGCAGCTTAAACAGGGTATTTGGTTACGAGCAGTACTTC. It specifies CASSLNRVFGYEQYF.

This clonotype was picked up a small number of times. The chain employs TRBV7-2 and TRBJ1-1; 8 positions agree with TRBD1. Germline trimming cut 1 base from V and 1 base from J; bases unmatched to any gene: 2. Germline-derived CDR1 and CDR2 are SGHTA and FQGNSA. The CDR3 loop spans 15 amino acids. CDR3 in DNA: TGTGCCAGCAGCTTAGAAACAGGGGGGAACACTGAAGCTTTCTTT. Protein: CASSLETGGNTEAFF.